Presented here are 9 T cell receptor beta chains from one specimen sequenced in a study of OX40 agonist ivuxolimab in advanced cancers. The protocol was immunoSEQ multiplex PCR, while the TCRdb copy is restricted to in-frame clones and leaves out a portion. This table has more than 100,000 clones, 75% to 95% appearing once. This specimen consisted of CD4+ or CD8+ T cells sorted from blood, obtained in a trial of the OX40 agonist ivuxolimab. The receptors derive from an adult with an advanced solid tumor such as melanoma, head and neck, liver or kidney cancer.

CDR3: CASSQDQVGAADTQYF. DNA of the CDR3: TGCGCCAGCAGCCAAGATCAGGTGGGAGCGGCAGATACGCAGTATTTT. The chain couples TRBV4-3 to TRBJ2-3; D possibly corresponds to TRBD2 (5 bases). The CDR3 runs 16 residues. V lost 0 bases and J 4 bases, leaving 14 bases between the germline ends. Germline loops: CDR1 LGHNA, CDR2 YSLEER.

The chain links TRBV28 to TRBJ1-1; D not certain. Trimming stripped 10 bases from V and 0 bases from J, with 9 bases between. The V gene's germline CDR1 is MDHEN and CDR2 SYDVKM. The CDR3 has 12 residues. CDR3 in amino acids: CATRLLNTEAFF. The CDR3 DNA sequence: TGTGCCACCCGTCTTCTGAACACTGAAGCTTTCTTT.

The chain employs TRBV2 and TRBJ1-4; 9 positions match TRBD1. Per the germline V gene, CDR1 is SNHLY and CDR2 is FYNNEI. Trimming at V came to 6 bases and at J to 1 base, leaving 3 bases not matched to a gene. This CDR3 spans 15 amino acids. The CDR3 bases are TGTGCCAGCAGGGGGACAGGGCGAACTAATGAAAAACTGTTTTTT. Translating it yields CASRGTGRTNEKLFF.

The V gene is TRBV28, the J gene TRBJ2-7; TRBD1 aligns across 10 bases. This CDR3 contains 15 residues. J gave up 2 bases and V 5 bases, and 6 bases lay outside the gene matches. Germline CDR1 reads MDHEN; CDR2 reads SYDVKM. CDR3 residues: CASSKWTGGTYEQYF. The CDR3 DNA reads TGTGCCAGCAGTAAATGGACAGGGGGGACCTACGAGCAGTACTTC.

The rearrangement links TRBV28 to TRBJ2-7; D may be TRBD2 (6 bases). The V gene lost 3 bases and the J gene lost 1 base, with 19 bases spanning the gap. The CDR3 loop spans 17 amino acids. CDR1 and CDR2 from the germline V gene are MDHEN and SYDVKM. The CDR3 bases are TGTGCCAGCAGTTTCCATTCCAATTCGGACTATTCCTACGAGCAGTACTTC. Encoded protein: CASSFHSNSDYSYEQYF. The whole variable domain, remainder taken from reference TRBV28 and TRBJ2-7, is DVKVTQSSRYLVKRTGEKVFLECVQDMDHENMFWYRQDPGLGLRLIYFSYDVKMKEKGDIPEGYSVSREKKERFSLILESASTNQTSMYLCASSFHSNSDYSYEQYFGPGTRLTVT.

The chain has TRBV28 and TRBJ2-7, with 7 nucleotides matching TRBD1. Trimming cost V 7 bases and J 5 bases; bases outside gene matches: 5. The CDR3 extends over 12 amino acids. CDR1 and CDR2 from the germline V gene are MDHEN and SYDVKM. The CDR3 DNA sequence: TGTGCCAGCACCGACAGGGTTGACGAGCAGTACTTC. It yields the protein CASTDRVDEQYF.

The chain links TRBV11-3 to TRBJ2-4, with D uncertain. V was shortened by 1 base and J by 3 bases, with 10 bases between the two germline ends. Per germline, CDR1 SGHNT and CDR2 YENEEA. The CDR3 covers 15 residues. The CDR3 DNA is TGTGCCAGCAGCTTAGGGACCCTCGACAAAAACATTCAGTACTTC. Protein sequence: CASSLGTLDKNIQYF.

This clone is a singleton in its sample. This chain links TRBV6-5 with TRBJ1-5; no reliable D call. V lost 7 bases, J lost 3 bases, and 10 bases lay in between. The CDR3 runs 13 residues. Germline values: CDR1 MNHEY, CDR2 SVGAGI. The CDR3 region is CASTPGLNQPQHF. The CDR3 DNA is TGTGCCAGCACCCCGGGCCTCAATCAGCCCCAGCATTTT.

J is TRBJ2-7 and V is TRBV5-1; TRBD2 aligns across 7 bases. Trimming removed 3 bases from V and 4 bases from J; junction bases left unmatched: 7. This CDR3 spans 14 amino acids. CDR1 is SGHRS, CDR2 YFSETQ, per germline. Here the CDR3 reads CASSSSGAPYEQYF. CDR3 bases: TGCGCCAGCAGCTCTAGCGGAGCTCCTTACGAGCAGTACTTC.